This entry describes one T cell receptor (beta chain). Its antigen is undetermined. These data originate in a study of T cells in Graves' hyperthyroidism and ophthalmopathy. The ends were cut back, 3 bases at V and 4 bases at J, with 7 bases in the middle. The CDR3 sequence is 12 residues long. Per germline, CDR1 SGHRS and CDR2 YFSETQ. Regarding the study as a whole: Before onset, by a median of around six months, the model predicted ophthalmopathy.

Amplified TCR beta CDR3 regions came from RNA transcripts. HTBI primers drove first-round RT-PCR of the TCR CDR3. TCRdb independently ran MiXCR on the multiplex PCR reads; one entry per CDR3 protein. The sample contains about 560,000 distinct CDR3 sequences, about a sixth of which appear only once. The chain uses TRBV5-1 and TRBJ1-2; the D is unclear. The sequenced material came from blood. The source is a woman between 18 and 29 years old with Graves' hyperthyroidism. Written as DNA, the CDR3 is TGCGCCAGCAGCTCGAACCTCTATGGCTACACCTTC. As protein: CASSSNLYGYTF.